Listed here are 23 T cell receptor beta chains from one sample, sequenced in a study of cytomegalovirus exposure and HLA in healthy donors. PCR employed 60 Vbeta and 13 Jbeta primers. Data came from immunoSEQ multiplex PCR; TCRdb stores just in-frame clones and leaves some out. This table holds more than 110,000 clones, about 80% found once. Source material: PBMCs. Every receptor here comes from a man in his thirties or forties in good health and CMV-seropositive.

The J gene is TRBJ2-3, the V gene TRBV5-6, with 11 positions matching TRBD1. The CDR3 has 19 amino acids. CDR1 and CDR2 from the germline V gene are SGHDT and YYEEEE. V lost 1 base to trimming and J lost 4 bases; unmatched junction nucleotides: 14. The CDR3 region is CASSLPGTGGAEGADTQYF. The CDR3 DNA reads TGTGCCAGCAGCTTGCCAGGGACAGGGGGAGCAGAAGGCGCAGATACGCAGTATTTT.

CDR3 in amino acids: CASSPTGGGKLFF. Here the CDR3 DNA reads TGTGCCAGCTCTCCTACAGGGGGTGGAAAACTGTTTTTT. The rearrangement joins TRBV2 to TRBJ1-4; 8 bases line up with TRBD1. CDR3 length equals 13 residues. After removal of 8 bases from V and 10 bases from J, the junction contained 9 bases not matched to a gene. Germline V gives CDR1 SNHLY, CDR2 FYNNEI.

The CDR3 here is CASSLETIGSYNEQFF. CDR3 DNA: TGTGCCAGCAGCTTAGAGACAATCGGCTCCTACAATGAGCAGTTCTTC. This chain joins TRBV11-2 and TRBJ2-1; D is uncertain. The CDR3 runs to 16 residues. Germline loops: CDR1 SGHAT, CDR2 FQNNGV. Trimming took 0 bases from V and 0 from J, leaving 9 bases between them.

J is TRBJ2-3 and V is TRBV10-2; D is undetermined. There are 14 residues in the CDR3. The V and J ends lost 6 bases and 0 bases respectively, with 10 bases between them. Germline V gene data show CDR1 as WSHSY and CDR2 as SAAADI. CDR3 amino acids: CASSVMGSTDTQYF. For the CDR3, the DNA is TGCGCCAGCAGCGTTATGGGCAGCACAGATACGCAGTATTTT.

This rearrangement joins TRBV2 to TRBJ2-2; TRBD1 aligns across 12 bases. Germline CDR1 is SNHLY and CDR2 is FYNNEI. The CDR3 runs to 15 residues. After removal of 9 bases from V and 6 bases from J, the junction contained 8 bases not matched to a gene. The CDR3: CASVRDRGHAGELFF. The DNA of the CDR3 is TGTGCCAGTGTCCGGGACAGGGGGCACGCCGGGGAGCTGTTTTTT.

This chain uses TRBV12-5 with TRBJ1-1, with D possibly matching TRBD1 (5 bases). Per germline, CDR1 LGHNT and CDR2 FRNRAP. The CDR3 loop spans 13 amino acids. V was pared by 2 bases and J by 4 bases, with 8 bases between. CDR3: CASGLSGPTEAFF. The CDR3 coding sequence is TGTGCTAGTGGTTTGTCAGGGCCCACTGAAGCTTTCTTT.

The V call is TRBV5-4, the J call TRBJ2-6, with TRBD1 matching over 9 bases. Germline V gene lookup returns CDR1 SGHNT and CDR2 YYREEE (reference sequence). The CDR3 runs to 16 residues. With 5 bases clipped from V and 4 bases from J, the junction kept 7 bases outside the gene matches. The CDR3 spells CASSLQGAQGANVLTF. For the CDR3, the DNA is TGTGCCAGCAGTTTACAGGGGGCGCAAGGGGCCAACGTCCTGACTTTC.

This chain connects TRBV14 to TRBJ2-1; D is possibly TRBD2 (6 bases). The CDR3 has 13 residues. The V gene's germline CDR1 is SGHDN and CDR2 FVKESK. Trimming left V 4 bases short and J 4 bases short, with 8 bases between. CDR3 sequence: CASSPGLYNEQFF. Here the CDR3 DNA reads TGTGCCAGCAGCCCGGGACTTTACAATGAGCAGTTCTTC.

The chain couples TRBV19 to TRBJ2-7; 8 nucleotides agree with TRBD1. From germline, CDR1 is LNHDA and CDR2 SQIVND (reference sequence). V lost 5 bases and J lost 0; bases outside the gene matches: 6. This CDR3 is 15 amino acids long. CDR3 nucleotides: TGTGCCAGTAGTCCACCCGGGACAGGCTCCTACGAGCAGTACTTC. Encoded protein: CASSPPGTGSYEQYF.

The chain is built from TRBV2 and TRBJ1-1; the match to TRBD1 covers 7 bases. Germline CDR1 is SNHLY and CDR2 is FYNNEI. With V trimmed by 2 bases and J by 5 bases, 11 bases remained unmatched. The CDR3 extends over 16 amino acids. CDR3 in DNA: TGTGCCAGCAGTGAAAATCTTGTGACAGGGCCAACTGAAGCTTTCTTT. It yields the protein CASSENLVTGPTEAFF.

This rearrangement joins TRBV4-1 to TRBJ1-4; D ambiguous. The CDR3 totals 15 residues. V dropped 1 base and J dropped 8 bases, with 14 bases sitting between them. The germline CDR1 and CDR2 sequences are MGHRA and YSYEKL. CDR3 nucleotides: TGCGCCAGCAGCCAAGCCCGCCGGGGTATAGAAAAACTGTTTTTT. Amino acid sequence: CASSQARRGIEKLFF.

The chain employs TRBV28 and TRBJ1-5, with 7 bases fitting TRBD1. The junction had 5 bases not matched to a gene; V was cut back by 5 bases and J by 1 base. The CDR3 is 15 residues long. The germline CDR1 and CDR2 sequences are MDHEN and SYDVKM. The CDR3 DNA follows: TGTGCCAGCAGTCCCACAGGGGTGAGCAATCAGCCCCAGCATTTT. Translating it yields CASSPTGVSNQPQHF.

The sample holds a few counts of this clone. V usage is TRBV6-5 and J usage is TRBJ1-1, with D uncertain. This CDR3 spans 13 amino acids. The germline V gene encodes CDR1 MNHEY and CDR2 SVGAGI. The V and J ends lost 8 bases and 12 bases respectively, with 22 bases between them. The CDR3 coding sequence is TGTGCCAGCCACCCCGATGAGCGGCTTATCCCTTTCTTT. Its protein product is CASHPDERLIPFF.

The CDR3 DNA follows: TGTGCCAGCAGTCCCTACCGCTCGGGATCCCACGAGCAGTACTTC. This encodes CASSPYRSGSHEQYF. The chain combines TRBV28 with TRBJ2-7; D might be TRBD2 (5 bases). There are 15 residues in the CDR3. The V gene lost 5 bases and the J gene lost 5 bases, with 19 bases spanning the gap. CDR1 is MDHEN and CDR2 is SYDVKM in the germline V gene. Full variable domain (rest looked up from reference TRBV28 and TRBJ2-7): DVKVTQSSRYLVKRTGEKVFLECVQDMDHENMFWYRQDPGLGLRLIYFSYDVKMKEKGDIPEGYSVSREKKERFSLILESASTNQTSMYLCASSPYRSGSHEQYFGPGTRLTVT.

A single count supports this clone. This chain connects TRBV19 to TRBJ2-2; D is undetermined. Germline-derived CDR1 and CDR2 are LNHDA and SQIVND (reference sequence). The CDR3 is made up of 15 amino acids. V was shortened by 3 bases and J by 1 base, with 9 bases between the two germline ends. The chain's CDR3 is CASSIQGGNTGELFF. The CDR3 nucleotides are TGTGCCAGTAGTATCCAAGGCGGGAACACCGGGGAGCTGTTTTTT.

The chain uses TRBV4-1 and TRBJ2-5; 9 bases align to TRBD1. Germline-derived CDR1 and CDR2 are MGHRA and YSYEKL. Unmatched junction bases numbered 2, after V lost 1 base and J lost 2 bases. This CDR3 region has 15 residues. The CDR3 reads CASSQGTGVQETQYF. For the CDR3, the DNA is TGCGCCAGCAGCCAAGGGACAGGGGTACAAGAGACCCAGTACTTC.

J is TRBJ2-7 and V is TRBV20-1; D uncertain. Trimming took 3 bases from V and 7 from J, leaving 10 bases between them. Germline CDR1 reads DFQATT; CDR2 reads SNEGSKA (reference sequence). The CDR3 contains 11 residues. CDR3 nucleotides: TGCAGTGCTAGCCCCCCCGGTGAGCAGTACTTC. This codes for CSASPPGEQYF.

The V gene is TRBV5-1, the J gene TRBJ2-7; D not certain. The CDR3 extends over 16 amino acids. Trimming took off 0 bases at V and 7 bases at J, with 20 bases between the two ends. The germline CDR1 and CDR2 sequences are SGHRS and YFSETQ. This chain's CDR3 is CASSLGGGTEVDEQYF. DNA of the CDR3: TGCGCCAGCAGCTTGGGAGGTGGCACCGAGGTGGATGAGCAGTACTTC. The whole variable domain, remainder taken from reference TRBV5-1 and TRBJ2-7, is KAGVTQTPRYLIKTRGQQVTLSCSPISGHRSVSWYQQTPGQGLQFLFEYFSETQRNKGNFPGRFSGRQFSNSRSEMNVSTLELGDSALYLCASSLGGGTEVDEQYFGPGTRLTVT.

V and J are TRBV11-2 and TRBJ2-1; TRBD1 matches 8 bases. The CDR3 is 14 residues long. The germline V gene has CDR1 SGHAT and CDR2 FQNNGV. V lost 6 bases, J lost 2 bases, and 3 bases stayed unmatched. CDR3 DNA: TGTGCCAGCAGTCAGGGGGCTACCTACAATGAGCAGTTCTTC. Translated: CASSQGATYNEQFF.

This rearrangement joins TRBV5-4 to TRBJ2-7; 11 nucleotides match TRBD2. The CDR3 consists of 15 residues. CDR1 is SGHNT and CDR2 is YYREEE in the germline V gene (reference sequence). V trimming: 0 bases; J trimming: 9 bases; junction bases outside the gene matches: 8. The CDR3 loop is CASSLVGLAGGVQYF. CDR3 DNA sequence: TGTGCCAGCAGCTTGGTCGGCCTAGCGGGAGGAGTGCAGTACTTC.

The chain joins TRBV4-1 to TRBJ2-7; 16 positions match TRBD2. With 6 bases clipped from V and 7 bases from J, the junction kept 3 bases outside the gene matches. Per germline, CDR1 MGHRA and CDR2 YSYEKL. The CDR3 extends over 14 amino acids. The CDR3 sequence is CASRGLAGGGEQYF. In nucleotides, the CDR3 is TGCGCCAGCAGGGGACTAGCGGGAGGGGGTGAGCAGTACTTC.

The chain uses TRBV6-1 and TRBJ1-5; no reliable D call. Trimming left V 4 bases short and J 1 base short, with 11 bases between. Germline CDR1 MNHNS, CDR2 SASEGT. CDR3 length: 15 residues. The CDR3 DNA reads TGTGCCAGCAGTGGGCAAGTGGAGAGCAATCAGCCCCAGCATTTT. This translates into CASSGQVESNQPQHF.

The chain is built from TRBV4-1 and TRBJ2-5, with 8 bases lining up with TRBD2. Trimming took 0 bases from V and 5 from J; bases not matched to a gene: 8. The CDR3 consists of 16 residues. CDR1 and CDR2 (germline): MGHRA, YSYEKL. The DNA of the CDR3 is TGCGCCAGCAGCCAAGATCCCGGGGGGGGCTGGGAGACCCAGTACTTC. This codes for CASSQDPGGGWETQYF.